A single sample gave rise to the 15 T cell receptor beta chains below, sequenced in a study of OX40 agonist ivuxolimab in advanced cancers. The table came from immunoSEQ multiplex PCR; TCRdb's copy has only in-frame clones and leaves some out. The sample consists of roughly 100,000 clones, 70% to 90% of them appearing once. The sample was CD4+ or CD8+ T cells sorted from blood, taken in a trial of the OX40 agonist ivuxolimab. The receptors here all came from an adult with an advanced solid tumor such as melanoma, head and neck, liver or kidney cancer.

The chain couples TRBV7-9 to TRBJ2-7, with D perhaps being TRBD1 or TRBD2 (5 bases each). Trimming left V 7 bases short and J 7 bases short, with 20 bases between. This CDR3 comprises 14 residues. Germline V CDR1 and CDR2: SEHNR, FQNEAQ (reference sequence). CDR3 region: CASISAGAFGEQYF. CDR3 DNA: TGTGCCAGCATCTCGGCCGGGGCGTTTGGAGAGCAGTACTTC.

As DNA, the CDR3 is TGCAGCGCAATCAGGGGAACTAGCGGGGGGCGAAGCTCCTACAATGAGCAGTTCTTC. It translates to CSAIRGTSGGRSSYNEQFF. The chain uses TRBV29-1 and TRBJ2-1; TRBD2 agrees at 12 bases. This CDR3 contains 19 residues. V shed 7 bases, J shed 0 bases, and the junction held 16 bases outside the gene matches. CDR1 and CDR2 from the germline V gene are SQVTM and ANQGSEA.

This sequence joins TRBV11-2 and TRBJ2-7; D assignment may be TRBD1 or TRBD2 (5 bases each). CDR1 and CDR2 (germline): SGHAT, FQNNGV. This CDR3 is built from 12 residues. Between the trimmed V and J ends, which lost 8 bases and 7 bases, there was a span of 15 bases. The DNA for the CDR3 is TGTGCCAGCCGGACGGGGCTGGGGGAGCAGTACTTC. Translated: CASRTGLGEQYF.

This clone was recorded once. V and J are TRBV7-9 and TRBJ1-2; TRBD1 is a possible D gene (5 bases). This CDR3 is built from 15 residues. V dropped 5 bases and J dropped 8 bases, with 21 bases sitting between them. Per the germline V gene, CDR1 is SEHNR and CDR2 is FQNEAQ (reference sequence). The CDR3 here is CASSRRENPHGGYTF. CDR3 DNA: TGTGCCAGCAGCCGCAGGGAGAACCCCCACGGGGGCTACACCTTC.

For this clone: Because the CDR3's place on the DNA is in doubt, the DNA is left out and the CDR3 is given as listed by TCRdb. The CDR3 loop reads CASSQDRTFGEGYTF. J is TRBJ1-2 and V is TRBV14. The CDR3 length is 15 residues, termini included. Germline CDR1 is SGHDN and CDR2 is FVKESK.

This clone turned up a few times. The CDR3 reads CASSLYSANEKLFF. CDR3 coding DNA: TGTGCCAGCAGCTTGTATTCAGCTAATGAAAAACTGTTTTTT. V usage is TRBV5-4 and J usage is TRBJ1-4, with unresolved D. The CDR3 has 14 residues. V lost 1 base, J lost 3 bases, and 7 bases lay in between. Germline V gives CDR1 SGHNT, CDR2 YYREEE (reference sequence).

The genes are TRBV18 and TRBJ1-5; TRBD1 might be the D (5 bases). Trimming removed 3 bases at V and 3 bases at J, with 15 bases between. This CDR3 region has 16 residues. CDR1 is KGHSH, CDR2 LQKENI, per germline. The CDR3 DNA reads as TGTGCCAGCTCACCGTTCTCAAGACAGTCCAATCAGCCCCAGCATTTT. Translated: CASSPFSRQSNQPQHF.

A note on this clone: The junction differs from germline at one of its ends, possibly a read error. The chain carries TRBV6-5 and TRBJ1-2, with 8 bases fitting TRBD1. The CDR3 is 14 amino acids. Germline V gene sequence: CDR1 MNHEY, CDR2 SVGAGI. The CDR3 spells CASRYSRGLVGYTF. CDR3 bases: TGTGCCAGCAGATACTCCAGGGGGCTGGTTGGCTACACCTTC.

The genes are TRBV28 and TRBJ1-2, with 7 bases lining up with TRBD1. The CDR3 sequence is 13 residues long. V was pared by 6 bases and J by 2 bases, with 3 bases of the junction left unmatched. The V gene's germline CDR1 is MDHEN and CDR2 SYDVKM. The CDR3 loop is CASSRGQNYGYTF. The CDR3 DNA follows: TGTGCCAGCAGCCGGGGACAGAACTATGGCTACACCTTC.

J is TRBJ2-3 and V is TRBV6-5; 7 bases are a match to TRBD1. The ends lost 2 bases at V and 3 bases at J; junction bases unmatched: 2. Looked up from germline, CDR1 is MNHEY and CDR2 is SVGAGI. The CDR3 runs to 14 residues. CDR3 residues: CASSYGTATDTQYF. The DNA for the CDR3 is TGTGCCAGCAGTTACGGGACAGCTACAGATACGCAGTATTTT.

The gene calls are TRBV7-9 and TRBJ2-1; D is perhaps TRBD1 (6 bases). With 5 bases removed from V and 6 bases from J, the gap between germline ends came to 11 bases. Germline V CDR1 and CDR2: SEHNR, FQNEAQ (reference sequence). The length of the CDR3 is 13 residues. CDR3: CASSTLTGNEQFF. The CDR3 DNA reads TGTGCCAGCAGCACGCTGACAGGCAATGAGCAGTTCTTC.

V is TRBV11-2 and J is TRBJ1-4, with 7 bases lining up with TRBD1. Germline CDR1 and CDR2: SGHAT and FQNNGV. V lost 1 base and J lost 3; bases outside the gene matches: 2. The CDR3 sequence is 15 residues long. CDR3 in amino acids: CASSLATGPNEKLFF. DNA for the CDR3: TGTGCCAGCAGCTTAGCGACAGGGCCTAATGAAAAACTGTTTTTT.

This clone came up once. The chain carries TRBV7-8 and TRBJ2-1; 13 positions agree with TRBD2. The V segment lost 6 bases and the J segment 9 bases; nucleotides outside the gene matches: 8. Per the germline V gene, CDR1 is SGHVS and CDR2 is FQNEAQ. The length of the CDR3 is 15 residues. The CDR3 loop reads CASRSGTSGTGEQFF. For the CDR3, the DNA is TGTGCCAGCAGGTCCGGGACTAGCGGGACAGGTGAGCAGTTCTTC.

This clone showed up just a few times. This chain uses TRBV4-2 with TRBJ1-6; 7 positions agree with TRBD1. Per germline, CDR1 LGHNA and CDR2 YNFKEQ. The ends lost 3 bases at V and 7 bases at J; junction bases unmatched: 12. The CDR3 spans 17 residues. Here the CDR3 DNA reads TGTGCCAGCAGCCAGCAAATCTCCGGGACAGCGAATTCACCCCTCCACTTT. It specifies CASSQQISGTANSPLHF.

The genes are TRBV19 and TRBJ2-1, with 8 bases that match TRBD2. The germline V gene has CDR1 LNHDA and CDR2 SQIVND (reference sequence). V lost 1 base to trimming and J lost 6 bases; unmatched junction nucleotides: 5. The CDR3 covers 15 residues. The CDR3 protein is CASSIGGGFGNEQFF. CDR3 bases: TGTGCCAGTAGTATAGGCGGGGGGTTTGGCAATGAGCAGTTCTTC.